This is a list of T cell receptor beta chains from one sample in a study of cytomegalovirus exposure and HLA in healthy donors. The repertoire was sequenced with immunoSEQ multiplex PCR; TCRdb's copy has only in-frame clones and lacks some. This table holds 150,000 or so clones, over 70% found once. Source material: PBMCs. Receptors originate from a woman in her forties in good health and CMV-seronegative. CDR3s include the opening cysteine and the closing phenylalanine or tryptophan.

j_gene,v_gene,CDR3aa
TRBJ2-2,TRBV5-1,CASSLDGSLTGELFF
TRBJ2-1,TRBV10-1,CASSSGGNNEQFF
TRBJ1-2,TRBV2,CASRLGQGSGYTF
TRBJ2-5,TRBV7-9,CASSLGGQGGETQYF
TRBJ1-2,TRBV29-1,CSVVGQGPYYGYTF
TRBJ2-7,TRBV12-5,CASGAGQAPQYF
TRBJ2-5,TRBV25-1,CASTRQGLQETQYF
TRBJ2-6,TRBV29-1,CSVDQGAGGANVLTF
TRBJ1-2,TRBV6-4,CASSDGPNYGYTF
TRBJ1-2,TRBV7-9,CASSLGIGTGIGYTF
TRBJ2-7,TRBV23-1,CASSQEDRDRGGYEQYF
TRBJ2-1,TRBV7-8,CASSWTSGIGEQFF
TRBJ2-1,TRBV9,CASSPRSYNEQFF
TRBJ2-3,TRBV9,CASSVAGGPLSTDTQYF
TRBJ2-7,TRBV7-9,CASSFWTSGTSEQYF
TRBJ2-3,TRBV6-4,CASSGGGGPADTQYF
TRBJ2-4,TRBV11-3,CASSLLGGAKNIQYF
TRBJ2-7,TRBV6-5,CASSYRTGSYEQYF
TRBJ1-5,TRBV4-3,CASSHSIQGPSGQPQHF
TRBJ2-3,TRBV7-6,CASSLGQGGADTQYF
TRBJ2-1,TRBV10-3,CAISVQRNEQFF
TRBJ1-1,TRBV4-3,CASSQVGGLNTEAFF